The next 6 T cell receptor beta chains were all read from a single sample in a study of PD-L1 blockade in urothelial cancer (dated by TCRdb to between 2016 and 2019). The library was obtained by the immunoSEQ multiplex PCR assay. In its TCRdb copy, this immuneACCESS table keeps in-frame sequences only and misses some clones. Where compared with another copy, unresolved V genes explain less than half of these, and the others have no known cause. In this sample the table shows some 40,000 clones, around 90% of which occur a single time. The ten largest clones take up approximately 8.3% of the sample. Sequenced material: PBMCs, taken around atezolizumab (anti-PD-L1) treatment. The receptor set was obtained from a man in his 70s with urothelial cancer.

This chain links TRBV10-1 with TRBJ2-5; a possible D gene is TRBD1 (7 bases). In germline, CDR1 is WNHNN, CDR2 SYGVQD (reference sequence). The ends were cut back, 0 bases at V and 5 bases at J, with 16 bases in the middle. There are 16 residues in the CDR3. The CDR3, as DNA: TGCGCCAGCAGTGAGTCGAAAGGGGGCGGGATCGAGACCCAGTACTTC. Translation gives CASSESKGGGIETQYF.

The gene calls are TRBV28 and TRBJ1-2, with D hard to call. V was clipped by 6 bases and J by 4 bases, with 15 bases between them. The CDR3 sequence is 14 residues long. Germline V gives CDR1 MDHEN, CDR2 SYDVKM. Written as DNA, the CDR3 is TGTGCCAGCAGGGACTCCGGGAGGTCCTATGGCTACACCTTC. This encodes CASRDSGRSYGYTF.

The chain links TRBV4-2 to TRBJ1-5; tentative D call: TRBD1 (5 bases). The V gene lost 2 bases and the J gene lost 4 bases, with 15 bases spanning the gap. CDR1 LGHNA and CDR2 YNFKEQ come from the germline V gene. The CDR3 is 16 residues long. The CDR3 sequence: CASSQMGLRKNQPQHF. For the CDR3, the DNA is TGTGCCAGCAGCCAAATGGGACTTAGAAAAAATCAGCCCCAGCATTTT.

The chain carries TRBV28 and TRBJ2-2; 7 bases map to TRBD1. J lost 4 bases, V lost 3 bases, and 11 bases had no gene match. CDR1 is MDHEN, CDR2 SYDVKM, per germline. This CDR3 has 17 residues. The CDR3 protein is CASSLADDRAATGELFF. The CDR3 DNA is TGTGCCAGCAGTTTGGCTGACGACAGGGCTGCCACCGGGGAGCTGTTTTTT. The full variable domain, rest sourced from reference TRBV28 and TRBJ2-2, is DVKVTQSSRYLVKRTGEKVFLECVQDMDHENMFWYRQDPGLGLRLIYFSYDVKMKEKGDIPEGYSVSREKKERFSLILESASTNQTSMYLCASSLADDRAATGELFFGEGSRLTVL.

The CDR3 here is CASSLGAGVFHNEQFF. In DNA, the CDR3 is TGCGCCAGCAGCTTGGGAGCGGGAGTGTTCCACAATGAGCAGTTCTTC. V is TRBV5-1 and J is TRBJ2-1; 8 nucleotides match TRBD2. There are 16 residues in the CDR3. The V segment lost 0 bases and the J segment 5 bases; nucleotides outside the gene matches: 7. Germline loops: CDR1 SGHRS, CDR2 YFSETQ. The entire variable domain, with the rest obtained from reference TRBV5-1 and TRBJ2-1, is as follows: KAGVTQTPRYLIKTRGQQVTLSCSPISGHRSVSWYQQTPGQGLQFLFEYFSETQRNKGNFPGRFSGRQFSNSRSEMNVSTLELGDSALYLCASSLGAGVFHNEQFFGPGTRLTVL.

CDR3 coding DNA: TGTGCCAGCAGTTACATAGTGTCAGGACGGGGATCTGAAGCTTTCTTT. Translated, it gives CASSYIVSGRGSEAFF. The J gene is TRBJ1-1, the V gene TRBV6-5; D unresolved. The CDR3 extends over 16 amino acids. Germline CDR1 and CDR2: MNHEY and SVGAGI. Trimming pared 2 bases from V and 6 bases from J, leaving 19 bases between.